The 20 T cell receptor beta chains below all came from one sample that was sequenced in a study of blood T cell repertoires in COVID-19. Sequencing was performed with immunoSEQ multiplex PCR; in TCRdb, only in-frame clones are kept and a portion is missing. Of about 190,000 clones listed, roughly four fifths were seen once; the top ten hold more than 5%. Sequenced input: peripheral blood. The receptors here all came from a woman in her twenties or thirties with acute or convalescent COVID-19.

The chain has TRBV7-3 and TRBJ2-5, with D tentatively TRBD2 (7 bases). Deletions cut 5 bases from V and 4 bases from J, with 29 bases between. There are 19 residues in the CDR3. Germline CDR1 is SGHTA and CDR2 is FQGTGA. CDR3 loop: CASSRSGKRGGGSGETQYF. DNA for the CDR3: TGTGCCAGCAGCCGAAGTGGGAAGCGCGGCGGGGGCTCAGGAGAGACCCAGTACTTC.

This chain connects TRBV6-5 to TRBJ2-7, with 8 bases matching TRBD2. In germline, CDR1 is MNHEY, CDR2 SVGAGI. V lost 6 bases to trimming and J lost 1 base; unmatched junction nucleotides: 2. This CDR3 has 13 residues. The CDR3 loop reads CASRREESYEQYF. The CDR3 DNA follows: TGTGCCAGCAGGCGGGAGGAATCCTACGAGCAGTACTTC.

This chain uses TRBV5-1 with TRBJ1-1; a possible D gene is TRBD1 (6 bases). The CDR3 spans 15 residues. Germline CDR1 reads SGHRS; CDR2 reads YFSETQ. Between the trimmed V and J ends, which lost 5 bases and 0 bases, there was a span of 14 bases. The CDR3 sequence is CASRPEQGMNTEAFF. CDR3 nucleotides: TGCGCCAGCAGACCCGAACAGGGCATGAACACTGAAGCTTTCTTT.

This clone was detected only once. The V gene is TRBV30, the J gene TRBJ1-2; D uncertain. Trimming left V 2 bases short and J 7 bases short, with 26 bases between. CDR1 is GTSNPN, CDR2 SVGIG, per germline (reference sequence). This CDR3 has 17 amino acids. The chain's CDR3 is CAWSFDPTLDPSGGYTF. CDR3 nucleotides: TGTGCCTGGAGTTTTGACCCCACCCTCGACCCCAGCGGTGGCTACACCTTC. Filled out from reference TRBV30 and TRBJ1-2, the complete variable domain reads SQTIHQWPATLVQPVGSPLSLECTVEGTSNPNLYWYRQAAGRGLQLLFYSVGIGQISSEVPQNLSASRPQDRQFILSSKKLLLSDSGFYLCAWSFDPTLDPSGGYTFGSGTRLTVV.

CDR3 sequence reads: CASSLSETQYF. CDR3 bases: TGTGCCAGCAGCTTAAGCGAGACCCAGTACTTC. The chain couples TRBV7-2 to TRBJ2-5, with D uncertain. V gave up 2 bases and J gave up 5 bases, with 3 bases separating them. CDR3 length equals 11 residues. Germline values: CDR1 SGHTA, CDR2 FQGNSA.

V usage is TRBV6-6 and J usage is TRBJ1-2, with D possibly being TRBD1 (5 bases). The CDR3 loop spans 16 amino acids. V lost 5 bases to trimming and J lost 2 bases, with 18 bases between them. Germline values: CDR1 MNHNY, CDR2 SVGAGI (reference sequence). The CDR3 here is CASSRAQGGWNYGYTF. CDR3 sequence (DNA): TGTGCCAGCAGTAGGGCCCAGGGTGGTTGGAACTATGGCTACACCTTC.

The chain carries TRBV4-1 and TRBJ2-4; tentatively, D is TRBD2 (6 bases). The V and J ends lost 7 bases and 10 bases respectively, with 14 bases between them. The CDR3 sequence is 12 residues long. The germline CDR1 and CDR2 sequences are MGHRA and YSYEKL. CDR3 nucleotides: TGCGCCAGCACCGCTTTGGGGGGAATTCAGTACTTC. Amino acid sequence: CASTALGGIQYF.

This clone was seen a few times. The V call is TRBV6-1, the J call TRBJ1-2, with TRBD1 matching 7 bases. V gave up 4 bases and J gave up 4 bases; unmatched junction bases: 12. The CDR3 loop spans 16 amino acids. Germline CDR1 is MNHNS and CDR2 is SASEGT. CDR3 residues: CASSATGAGRSYGYTF. The CDR3 nucleotides read TGTGCCAGCAGTGCTACAGGGGCCGGGAGAAGCTATGGCTACACCTTC.

J is TRBJ2-5 and V is TRBV4-2; TRBD2 agrees at 15 bases. CDR1 LGHNA and CDR2 YNFKEQ come from the germline V gene. V was clipped by 3 bases and J by 1 base; unmatched bases: 3. This CDR3 spans 17 amino acids. The CDR3 coding sequence is TGTGCCAGCAGCCAGGGGACTAGCGGGGGGACCCAAGAGACCCAGTACTTC. Its protein is CASSQGTSGGTQETQYF.

The rearrangement links TRBV28 to TRBJ2-1; TRBD1 might be the D (6 bases). V lost 5 bases, J lost 2 bases, and 25 bases lay in between. Germline V gene sequence: CDR1 MDHEN, CDR2 SYDVKM. The CDR3 has 19 residues. The CDR3 DNA follows: TGTGCCAGCAGTACGGGACACTATACAACCCTTTATCCCTACAATGAGCAGTTCTTC. This codes for CASSTGHYTTLYPYNEQFF.

V usage is TRBV9 and J usage is TRBJ2-3; weak D call: TRBD1 (5 bases). Trimming cost V 3 bases and J 1 base, with 9 bases left between them. CDR1 SGDLS and CDR2 YYNGEE come from the germline V gene. The CDR3 runs 14 residues. In DNA form, the CDR3 reads TGTGCCAGCAGCGCCTCGACAGGCACAGATACGCAGTATTTT. Its protein product is CASSASTGTDTQYF.

The V and J genes are TRBV11-2 and TRBJ2-4; a possible D gene is TRBD2 (6 bases). The CDR3 is made up of 16 amino acids. Germline V lookup: CDR1 SGHAT, CDR2 FQNNGV. Trimming left V 5 bases short and J 0 bases short, with 14 bases between. Here the CDR3 DNA reads TGTGCCAGCAGCATCATCCTGGGAGGAGCCAAAAACATTCAGTACTTC. It encodes CASSIILGGAKNIQYF.

The chain employs TRBV27 and TRBJ2-1; D might be TRBD1 (6 bases). The germline V gene encodes CDR1 MNHEY and CDR2 SMNVEV (reference sequence). The V gene lost 7 bases and the J gene lost 5 bases, with 12 bases spanning the gap. This CDR3 has 13 residues. CDR3 sequence reads: CASTRRTDNEQFF. CDR3 nucleotide sequence: TGTGCCAGCACGCGTAGGACAGACAATGAGCAGTTCTTC.

The CDR3 spells CASSLRTSGAGETQYF. CDR3 DNA: TGTGCCAGTAGTCTTCGGACGTCAGGGGCTGGGGAGACCCAGTACTTC. The gene calls are TRBV19 and TRBJ2-5, with D possibly being TRBD1 (6 bases). This CDR3 is built from 16 residues. The V and J ends lost 5 bases and 5 bases respectively, with 21 bases between them. Germline CDR1 LNHDA, CDR2 SQIVND (reference sequence).

This chain uses TRBV7-6 with TRBJ1-1; 9 bases line up with TRBD1. The CDR3 loop spans 17 amino acids. The germline V gene has CDR1 SGHVS and CDR2 FNYEAQ. V lost 5 bases to trimming and J lost 3 bases; unmatched junction nucleotides: 13. The CDR3 loop reads CASSGGNRGRFDTEAFF. The CDR3 DNA sequence: TGTGCCAGCAGCGGAGGTAACAGGGGGCGTTTCGACACTGAAGCTTTCTTT. Full variable domain (rest looked up from reference TRBV7-6 and TRBJ1-1): GAGVSQSPRYKVTKRGQDVALRCDPISGHVSLYWYRQALGQGPEFLTYFNYEAQQDKSGLPNDRFSAERPEGSISTLTIQRTEQRDSAMYRCASSGGNRGRFDTEAFFGQGTRLTVV.

The chain carries TRBV7-2 and TRBJ1-1, with 10 nucleotides matching TRBD1. Losses at the gene ends were 5 bases for V and 0 bases for J; bases not matched to a gene: 6. CDR1 is SGHTA and CDR2 is FQGNSA in the germline V gene. CDR3 size: 16 residues. CDR3 protein: CASSRGQGVVNTEAFF. CDR3 DNA: TGTGCCAGCAGCCGTGGACAGGGGGTGGTGAACACTGAAGCTTTCTTT.

The chain carries TRBV9 and TRBJ1-1; D is ambiguous. The V and J ends lost 1 base and 1 base respectively, with 8 bases between them. This CDR3 region has 14 residues. Germline CDR1 is SGDLS and CDR2 is YYNGEE. Written as DNA, the CDR3 is TGTGCCAGCAGCGTAACTATGGGGAACACTGAAGCTTTCTTT. Amino acids: CASSVTMGNTEAFF. Filled out from reference TRBV9 and TRBJ1-1, the complete variable domain reads DSGVTQTPKHLITATGQRVTLRCSPRSGDLSVYWYQQSLDQGLQFLIQYYNGEERAKGNILERFSAQQFPDLHSELNLSSLELGDSALYFCASSVTMGNTEAFFGQGTRLTVV.

The genes are TRBV18 and TRBJ1-5; D is possibly TRBD1 (6 bases). This CDR3 comprises 13 residues. Trimming shortened V by 3 bases and J by 9 bases, and 12 bases separated the two germline ends. CDR1 and CDR2 from the germline V gene are KGHSH and LQKENI. In DNA form, the CDR3 reads TGTGCCAGCTCACCGACAGGCGACCGGCCCCAGCATTTT. Translation: CASSPTGDRPQHF.

The gene calls are TRBV29-1 and TRBJ2-7; D uncertain. CDR3 size: 11 residues. Germline CDR1 reads SQVTM; CDR2 reads ANQGSEA. Trimming removed 4 bases at V and 2 bases at J, with 6 bases between. The CDR3 loop reads CSVARTYEQYF. Written as DNA, the CDR3 is TGCAGCGTTGCCAGGACCTACGAGCAGTACTTC.

The chain recombines TRBV5-6 with TRBJ1-5; TRBD1 matches at 7 bases. This CDR3 has 17 residues. The V gene's germline CDR1 is SGHDT and CDR2 YYEEEE. With 3 bases clipped from V and 0 bases from J, the junction kept 9 bases outside the gene matches. CDR3 residues: CASSSLRHRGSNQPQHF. The CDR3 bases are TGTGCCAGCAGCTCTCTTAGACACAGGGGTAGCAATCAGCCCCAGCATTTT.